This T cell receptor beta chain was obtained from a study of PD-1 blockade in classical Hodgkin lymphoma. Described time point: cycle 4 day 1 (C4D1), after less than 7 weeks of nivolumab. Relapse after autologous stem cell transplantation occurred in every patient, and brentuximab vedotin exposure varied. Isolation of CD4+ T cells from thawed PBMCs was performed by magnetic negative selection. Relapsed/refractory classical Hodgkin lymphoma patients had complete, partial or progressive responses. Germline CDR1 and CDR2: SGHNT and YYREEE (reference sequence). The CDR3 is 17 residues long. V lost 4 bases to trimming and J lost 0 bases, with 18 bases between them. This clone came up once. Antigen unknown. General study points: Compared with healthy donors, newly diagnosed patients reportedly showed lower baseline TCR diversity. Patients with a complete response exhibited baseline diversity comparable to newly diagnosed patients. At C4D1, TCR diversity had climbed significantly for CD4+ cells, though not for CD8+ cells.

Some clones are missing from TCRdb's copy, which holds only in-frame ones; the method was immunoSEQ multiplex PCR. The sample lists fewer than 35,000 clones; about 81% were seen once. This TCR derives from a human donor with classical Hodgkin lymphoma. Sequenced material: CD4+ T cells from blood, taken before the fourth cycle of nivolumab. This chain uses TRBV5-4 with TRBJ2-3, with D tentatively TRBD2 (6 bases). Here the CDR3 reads CASSDRLGGASTDTQYF. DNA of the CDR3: TGTGCCAGCAGCGACCGGCTGGGCGGGGCTAGCACAGATACGCAGTATTTT.